This TCR beta chain was identified during a study of technical replicates of blood from a handful of donors. Some clones are missing from TCRdb's copy, which holds only in-frame ones; the method was immunoSEQ multiplex PCR. Of about 94,000 clones listed, nearly 97% were seen once; the top ten hold about 0.21%. Only one count was recorded for this clone. CDR1 is SGHVS, CDR2 FQNEAQ, per germline. Trimming shortened V by 5 bases and J by 4 bases, and 11 bases separated the two germline ends. The CDR3 runs to 13 residues. J is TRBJ1-2 and V is TRBV7-8, with a weak D call TRBD1 (5 bases). The sequencing input was T cells isolated from PBMCs. This receptor was taken from a human donor in good health. The CDR3 here is CASSPGQSYGYTF. CDR3 nucleotides: TGTGCCAGCAGCCCTGGACAAAGCTATGGCTACACCTTC.